This TCR beta chain appears in the sequencing data of a study of PD-L1 blockade in urothelial cancer. Indicated time point: pretreatment peripheral blood. Diagnoses among patients were locally advanced or metastatic urothelial carcinoma. Every patient provided from 1 to 8 samples, collected pretreatment and on-treatment. V dropped 5 bases and J dropped 6 bases, with 8 bases sitting between them. CDR3 length: 12 amino acids. The germline gives CDR1 SGHTA, CDR2 FQGNSA. This clone was observed a few times. Profiled with immunoSEQ multiplex PCR; TCRdb holds only in-frame clones, not every one. The sample has about 55,000 clones, about three quarters seen once.

Specimen: PBMCs, collected around atezolizumab (anti-PD-L1) treatment. The receptor was isolated from a man between 65 and 79 years old with urothelial cancer. The chain recombines TRBV7-2 with TRBJ1-5; tentative D call: TRBD1 (5 bases). CDR3 amino acids: CASSQRGQPQHF. The CDR3 DNA reads as TGTGCCAGCAGCCAAAGGGGTCAGCCCCAGCATTTT.